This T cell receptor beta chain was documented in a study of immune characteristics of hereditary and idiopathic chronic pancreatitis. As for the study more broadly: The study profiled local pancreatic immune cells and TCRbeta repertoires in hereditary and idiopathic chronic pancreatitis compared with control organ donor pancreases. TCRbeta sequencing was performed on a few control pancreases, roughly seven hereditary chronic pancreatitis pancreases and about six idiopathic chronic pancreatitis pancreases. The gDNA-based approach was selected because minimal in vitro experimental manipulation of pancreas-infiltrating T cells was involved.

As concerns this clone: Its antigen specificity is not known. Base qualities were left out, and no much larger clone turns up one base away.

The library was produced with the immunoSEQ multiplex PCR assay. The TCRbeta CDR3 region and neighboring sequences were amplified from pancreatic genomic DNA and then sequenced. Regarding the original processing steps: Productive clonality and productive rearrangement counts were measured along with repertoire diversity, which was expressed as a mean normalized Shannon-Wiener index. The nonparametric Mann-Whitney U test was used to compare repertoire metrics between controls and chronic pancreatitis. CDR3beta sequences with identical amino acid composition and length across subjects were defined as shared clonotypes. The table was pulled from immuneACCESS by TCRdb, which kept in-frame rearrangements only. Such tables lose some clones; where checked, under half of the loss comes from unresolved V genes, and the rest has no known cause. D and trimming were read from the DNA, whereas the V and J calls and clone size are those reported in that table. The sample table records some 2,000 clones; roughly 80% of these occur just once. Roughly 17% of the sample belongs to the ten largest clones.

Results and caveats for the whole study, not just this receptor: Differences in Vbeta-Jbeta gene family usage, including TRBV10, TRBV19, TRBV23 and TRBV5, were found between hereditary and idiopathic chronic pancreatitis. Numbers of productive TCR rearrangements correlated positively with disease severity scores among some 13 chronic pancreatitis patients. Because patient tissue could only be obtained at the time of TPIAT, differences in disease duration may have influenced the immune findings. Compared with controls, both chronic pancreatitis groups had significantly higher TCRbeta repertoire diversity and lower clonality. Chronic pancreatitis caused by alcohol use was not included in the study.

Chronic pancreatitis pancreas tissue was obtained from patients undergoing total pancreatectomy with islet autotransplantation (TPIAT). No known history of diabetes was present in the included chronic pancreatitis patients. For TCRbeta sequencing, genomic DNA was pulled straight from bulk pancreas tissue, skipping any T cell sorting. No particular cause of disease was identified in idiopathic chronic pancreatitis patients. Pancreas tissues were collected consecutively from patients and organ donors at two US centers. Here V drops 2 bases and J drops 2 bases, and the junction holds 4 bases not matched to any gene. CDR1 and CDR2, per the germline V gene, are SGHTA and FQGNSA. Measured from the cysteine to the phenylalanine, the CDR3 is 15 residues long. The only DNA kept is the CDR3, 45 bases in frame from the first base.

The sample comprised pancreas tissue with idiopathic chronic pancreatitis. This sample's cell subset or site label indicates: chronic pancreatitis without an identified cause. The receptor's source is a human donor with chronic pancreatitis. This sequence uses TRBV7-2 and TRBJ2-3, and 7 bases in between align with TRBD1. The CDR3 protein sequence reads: CASSLMGQTTDTQYF. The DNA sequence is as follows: TGTGCCAGCAGCTTAATGGGACAGACCACAGATACGCAGTATTTT. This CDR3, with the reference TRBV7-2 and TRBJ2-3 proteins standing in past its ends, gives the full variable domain GAGVSQSPSNKVTEKGKDVELRCDPISGHTALYWYRQSLGQGLEFLIYFQGNSAPDKSGLPSDRFSAERTGGSVSTLTIQRTQQEDSAVYLCASSLMGQTTDTQYFGPGTRLTVL.